In this sample, the clone carrying this TCR beta chain turned up a few times. Seattle-derived patients entered the study during active infection and were followed longitudinally. Repertoires were generated with immunoSEQ multiplex PCR, while TCRdb's copy carries only in-frame clones and drops some. The sample carries some 70,000 clones, roughly 80% recorded once. These data originate in a study of blood T cell repertoires in COVID-19. Study at large: COVID-19 samples from acute and convalescent phases originated in the United States, Italy and Spain. PBMCs, B-cell-depleted T cells, or T cells were the source of the cDNA or gDNA that made up the material.

V lost 4 bases to trimming and J lost 4 bases, with 14 bases between them. The CDR3 has 15 amino acids. Germline V gene sequence: CDR1 SGHKS, CDR2 YYEKEE (reference sequence). The chain couples TRBV5-5 to TRBJ1-4; D is unresolved. The sequence was collected from a man aged 45-65 years with COVID-19, enrolled during active disease. Sequencing was carried out using peripheral blood. CDR3 bases: TGTGCCAGCAGCGGTTCCACGCCCGGTAATGAAAAACTGTTTTTT. Translated, it gives CASSGSTPGNEKLFF.